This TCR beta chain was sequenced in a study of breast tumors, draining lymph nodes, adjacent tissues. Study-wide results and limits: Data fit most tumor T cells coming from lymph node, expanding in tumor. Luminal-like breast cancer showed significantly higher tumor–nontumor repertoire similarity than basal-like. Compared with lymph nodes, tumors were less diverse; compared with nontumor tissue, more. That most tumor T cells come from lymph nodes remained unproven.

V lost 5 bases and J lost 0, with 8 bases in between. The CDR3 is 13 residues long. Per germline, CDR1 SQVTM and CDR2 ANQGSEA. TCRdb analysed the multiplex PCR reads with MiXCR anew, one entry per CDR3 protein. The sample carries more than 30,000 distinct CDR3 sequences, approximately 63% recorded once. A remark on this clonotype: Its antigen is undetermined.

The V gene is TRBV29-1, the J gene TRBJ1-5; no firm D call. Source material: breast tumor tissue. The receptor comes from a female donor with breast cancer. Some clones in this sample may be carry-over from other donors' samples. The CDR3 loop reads CSVLLDSNQPQHF. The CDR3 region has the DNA TGCAGCGTTCTTCTGGATAGCAATCAGCCCCAGCATTTT. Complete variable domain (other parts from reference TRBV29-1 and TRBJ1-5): SAVISQKPSRDICQRGTSLTIQCQVDSQVTMMFWYRQQPGQSLTLIATANQGSEATYESGFVIDKFPISRPNLTFSTLTVSNMSPEDSSIYLCSVLLDSNQPQHFGDGTRLSIL.